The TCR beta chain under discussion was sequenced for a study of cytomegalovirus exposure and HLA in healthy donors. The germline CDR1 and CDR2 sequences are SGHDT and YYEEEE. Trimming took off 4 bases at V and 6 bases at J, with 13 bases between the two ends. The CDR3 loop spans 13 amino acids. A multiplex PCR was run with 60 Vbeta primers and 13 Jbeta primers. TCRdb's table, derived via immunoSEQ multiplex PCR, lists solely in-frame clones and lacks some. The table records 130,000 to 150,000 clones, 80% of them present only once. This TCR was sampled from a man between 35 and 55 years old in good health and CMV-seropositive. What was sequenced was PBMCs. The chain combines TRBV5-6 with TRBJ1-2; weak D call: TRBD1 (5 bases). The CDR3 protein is CASSQDLGDGYTF. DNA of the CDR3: TGTGCCAGCAGCCAAGACTTAGGGGATGGCTACACCTTC.